The next 25 T cell receptor beta chains were all read from a single sample in a study of cytomegalovirus exposure and HLA in healthy donors. With 60 Vbeta and 13 Jbeta primers, the PCR was carried out. Clones were sequenced by immunoSEQ multiplex PCR, and TCRdb holds only the in-frame ones, with some missing. The sample includes tens of thousands of clones, 70% to 80% of them seen just once. Sequencing was performed on PBMCs. All receptors come from a man under 40 in good health and CMV-seronegative.

V gene TRBV19 combines with J gene TRBJ2-1; D is ambiguous. The germline V gene encodes CDR1 LNHDA and CDR2 SQIVND (reference sequence). V lost 2 bases and J 0 bases, leaving 8 bases between the germline ends. This CDR3 region has 15 residues. The CDR3, as DNA: TGTGCCAGTAGTATATCAATCAGCTCCTACAATGAGCAGTTCTTC. Residues: CASSISISSYNEQFF.

V is TRBV4-1 and J is TRBJ2-5, with TRBD2 as a possible D gene (6 bases). This CDR3 contains 14 residues. The V end lost 4 bases, the J end lost 4 bases, and 13 bases lay between the germline ends. CDR1 and CDR2 from the germline V gene are MGHRA and YSYEKL. This CDR3 reads CASSRQEGTETQYF. The CDR3 region has the DNA TGCGCCAGCAGCCGCCAGGAGGGGACAGAGACCCAGTACTTC.

The rearrangement uses TRBV2 and TRBJ2-7, with TRBD1 as a possible D gene (6 bases). Germline lookup yields CDR1 SNHLY and CDR2 FYNNEI. This CDR3 contains 15 residues. Trimming left V 6 bases short and J 2 bases short, with 17 bases between. CDR3 in DNA: TGTGCCAGCAGCAAAGGCAGGGGAAACGCCTACGAGCAGTACGTC. Amino acids: CASSKGRGNAYEQYV.

In this sample, this clone turned up once. The V and J genes are TRBV4-2 and TRBJ1-2; D gene uncertain. Trimming stripped 1 base from V and 0 bases from J, with 3 bases between. The CDR3 extends over 13 amino acids. CDR1 is LGHNA, CDR2 YNFKEQ, per germline. CDR3 DNA sequence: TGTGCCAGCAGCCAAGCAACTAACTATGGCTACACCTTC. Protein product: CASSQATNYGYTF.

The chain recombines TRBV18 with TRBJ1-1; TRBD1 is a possible D gene (6 bases). The CDR3 is 14 residues long. CDR1 and CDR2 (germline): KGHSH, LQKENI. Trimming removed 2 bases from V and 5 bases from J, with 12 bases in between. CDR3 nucleotides: TGTGCCAGCTCACCAACAGGGAGCGAGACTGAAGCTTTCTTT. Translating gives CASSPTGSETEAFF.

The chain uses TRBV5-1 and TRBJ2-3; 8 bases are shared with TRBD2. Germline trimming cut 2 bases from V and 5 bases from J; bases unmatched to any gene: 7. Germline V CDR1 and CDR2: SGHRS, YFSETQ. The CDR3 loop spans 15 amino acids. CDR3 nucleotide sequence: TGCGCCAGCAGCTTTGGAGCGGGGGAGGGAGATACGCAGTATTTT. Protein sequence: CASSFGAGEGDTQYF.

The V and J genes are TRBV7-2 and TRBJ1-2; TRBD1 matches 8 bases. Germline CDR1 and CDR2: SGHTA and FQGNSA. There are 13 residues in the CDR3. V lost 4 bases to trimming and J lost 7 bases; unmatched junction nucleotides: 5. CDR3 DNA sequence: TGTGCCAGCAGCTGGACAGGGTTTGGTGGCTACACCTTC. Translated, it gives CASSWTGFGGYTF.

The chain couples TRBV15 to TRBJ2-3; a weak D match, TRBD1 (6 bases). The CDR3 consists of 14 residues. The germline V gene encodes CDR1 LNHNV and CDR2 YYDKDF (reference sequence). V shed 5 bases and J shed 2 bases, with 11 bases lying between them. The CDR3 region is CATSPGASTDTQYF. The CDR3, as DNA: TGTGCCACCAGCCCAGGGGCCTCCACAGATACGCAGTATTTT.

CDR3 amino acids: CASSYSPDRFTDTQYF. In nucleotides, the CDR3 is TGTGCCAGCAGTTACTCACCTGACAGGTTTACAGATACGCAGTATTTT. The V gene is TRBV6-5, the J gene TRBJ2-3; perhaps TRBD1 as D (6 bases). Trimming left V 0 bases short and J 3 bases short, with 13 bases between. Germline V lookup: CDR1 MNHEY, CDR2 SVGAGI. The CDR3 runs to 16 residues.

This sequence joins TRBV5-1 and TRBJ2-3; 8 nucleotides align to TRBD2. CDR1 and CDR2 from the germline V gene are SGHRS and YFSETQ. The CDR3 consists of 15 residues. V shed 5 bases, J shed 5 bases, and the junction held 10 bases outside the gene matches. CDR3 amino acids: CASRDSGRLGDTQYF. For the CDR3, the DNA is TGCGCCAGCAGGGACAGCGGGAGATTGGGAGATACGCAGTATTTT.

Note on this clone: One end of the junction varies from germline; a read error may be responsible. V is TRBV7-9 and J is TRBJ1-2; D is unresolved. The CDR3 spans 14 residues. Germline V gene sequence: CDR1 SEHNR, CDR2 FQNEAQ (reference sequence). Here the CDR3 reads CSSSLGSTAYGYTF. The CDR3 nucleotides read TGTTCCAGCAGCTTAGGGTCTACAGCCTATGGCTACACCTTC. The variable domain in full, completed from reference TRBV7-9 and TRBJ1-2, reads DTGVSQNPRHKITKRGQNVTFRCDPISEHNRLYWYRQTLGQGPEFLTYFQNEAQLEKSRLLSDRFSAERPKGSFSTLEIQRTEQGDSAMYLCSSSLGSTAYGYTFGSGTRLTVV.

This clone turned up a few times. V and J are TRBV5-1 and TRBJ1-2; TRBD1 matches at 7 bases. Germline values: CDR1 SGHRS, CDR2 YFSETQ. Unmatched junction bases numbered 8, after V lost 5 bases and J lost 1 base. The CDR3 is 15 residues long. The CDR3 DNA follows: TGCGCCAGCAGGCTGACCGGGACAGTTAACTATGGCTACACCTTC. Its translation is CASRLTGTVNYGYTF.

The chain has TRBV27 and TRBJ2-7; tentatively, D is TRBD1 (6 bases). Trimming shortened V by 0 bases and J by 6 bases, and 12 bases separated the two germline ends. CDR1 is MNHEY, CDR2 SMNVEV, per germline (reference sequence). This CDR3 contains 14 residues. The CDR3, as DNA: TGTGCCAGCAGTTTATCAGGGGGTGGGACCGAGCAGTACTTC. Its protein is CASSLSGGGTEQYF.

This sequence joins TRBV25-1 and TRBJ2-7, with TRBD1 identical over 8 bases. This CDR3 region has 15 residues. Looked up from germline, CDR1 is MGHDK and CDR2 is SYGVNS. The V segment lost 5 bases and the J segment 1 base; nucleotides outside the gene matches: 7. The CDR3 is CASSRTGTLSYEQYF. CDR3 coding DNA: TGTGCCAGCAGTCGGACAGGGACCCTATCCTACGAGCAGTACTTC.

A few counts support this clone. The sample holds other DNA sequences that translate to the same CDR3. This rearrangement joins TRBV19 to TRBJ1-2, with a weak D call TRBD1 (6 bases). This CDR3 region has 17 residues. V lost 3 bases and J lost 2, with 19 bases in between. Per germline, CDR1 LNHDA and CDR2 SQIVND (reference sequence). This CDR3 is CASSIGDLDRPNYGYTF. CDR3 sequence (DNA): TGTGCCAGTAGTATTGGTGATTTGGACAGACCCAACTATGGCTACACCTTC.

A few counts support this clone. The chain employs TRBV28 and TRBJ1-1; 12 nucleotides line up with TRBD1. CDR3 length: 17 residues. The V gene's germline CDR1 is MDHEN and CDR2 SYDVKM. Trimming at V came to 6 bases and at J to 3 bases, leaving 11 bases not matched to a gene. The chain's CDR3 is CASSPSGQGAQDTEAFF. CDR3 bases: TGTGCCAGCAGCCCATCGGGACAGGGGGCTCAGGACACTGAAGCTTTCTTT.

The genes are TRBV2 and TRBJ2-5; D possibly corresponds to TRBD1 (6 bases). The J call could be wrong; TRBJ2-7 is a better fit for the DNA end. The CDR3 covers 14 residues. Germline V lookup: CDR1 SNHLY, CDR2 FYNNEI. The CDR3 DNA is TGTGCCAGCAGTGTTTCGCAGGGGACCTACGAGCAGTACTTC. Translating it yields CASSVSQGTYEQYF.

The V gene is TRBV10-1, the J gene TRBJ1-1; D is uncertain. Between the trimmed V and J ends, which lost 2 bases and 0 bases, there was a span of 10 bases. From germline, CDR1 is WNHNN and CDR2 SYGVQD (reference sequence). This CDR3 contains 15 residues. The CDR3 sequence: CASSEQNSLNTEAFF. CDR3 DNA sequence: TGCGCCAGCAGTGAGCAAAACTCGTTGAACACTGAAGCTTTCTTT.

The CDR3 coding sequence is TGTGCCAGCAGCGTCAGGGAGGGACAGGGGATTGAAAAACTGTTTTTT. It translates to CASSVREGQGIEKLFF. This chain uses TRBV9 with TRBJ1-4; 10 bases align to TRBD1. V lost 2 bases and J lost 7; bases outside the gene matches: 8. CDR1 is SGDLS, CDR2 YYNGEE, per germline. The CDR3 contains 16 residues.

This clone appeared a few times. J is TRBJ1-1 and V is TRBV5-5; D gene unclear. CDR1 and CDR2 from the germline V gene are SGHKS and YYEKEE (reference sequence). There are 13 residues in the CDR3. With 0 bases removed from V and 11 bases from J, the gap between germline ends came to 14 bases. The CDR3 protein is CASSLAGEGGAFF. CDR3 in DNA: TGTGCCAGCAGCTTGGCGGGAGAGGGTGGGGCTTTCTTT.

J is TRBJ1-4 and V is TRBV4-1, with a weak D call TRBD1 (5 bases). The germline CDR1 and CDR2 sequences are MGHRA and YSYEKL. Trimming removed 5 bases from V and 7 bases from J, with 14 bases in between. This CDR3 contains 14 residues. In DNA, the CDR3 is TGCGCCAGCAGCTTACAGGAAAGGGGTGAAAAACTGTTTTTT. Protein: CASSLQERGEKLFF.

This sequence joins TRBV29-1 and TRBJ2-7; TRBD2 aligns across 7 bases. V lost 2 bases and J lost 7; bases outside the gene matches: 5. CDR1 SQVTM and CDR2 ANQGSEA come from the germline V gene. The CDR3 covers 12 residues. The CDR3 region is CSVEPPGGEQYF. CDR3 DNA sequence: TGCAGCGTTGAACCTCCCGGGGGGGAGCAGTACTTC.

This chain's CDR3 is CASSPGQVSYNSPLHF. The CDR3 DNA reads as TGTGCCAGCAGCCCAGGACAGGTCTCCTATAATTCACCCCTCCACTTT. The chain combines TRBV7-8 with TRBJ1-6; the match to TRBD1 covers 7 bases. Germline CDR1 and CDR2: SGHVS and FQNEAQ. V lost 5 bases and J lost 0; bases outside the gene matches: 4. There are 16 residues in the CDR3.

This sequence joins TRBV19 and TRBJ1-5, with D unresolved. The V gene lost 2 bases and the J gene lost 1 base, with 6 bases spanning the gap. Looked up from germline, CDR1 is LNHDA and CDR2 is SQIVND (reference sequence). The CDR3 consists of 14 residues. CDR3 in amino acids: CASSIKQSNQPQHF. CDR3 nucleotide sequence: TGTGCCAGTAGTATAAAACAGAGCAATCAGCCCCAGCATTTT.

The chain combines TRBV6-6 with TRBJ1-1; the D gene is possibly TRBD1 (5 bases). The V and J ends lost 7 bases and 9 bases respectively, with 18 bases between them. CDR1 is MNHNY and CDR2 is SVGAGI in the germline V gene (reference sequence). This CDR3 contains 13 residues. CDR3 amino acids: CASTQGVGGKAFF. For the CDR3, the DNA is TGTGCCAGCACCCAGGGTGTTGGGGGGAAAGCTTTCTTT.